This T cell receptor beta chain originates from a study of blood T cell repertoires in COVID-19 (TCRdb year 2020). About the full investigation: Samples covering the acute and convalescent phases of COVID-19 were provided by collaborators in the United States, Italy and Spain. Sample metadata almost always included a de-identified subject ID, COVID-19 status, age in years and sex. Where HLA class I and class II types were available, the types were taken from metadata supplied by the sample provider, not from assay-based typing. The material from the prospective study consisted of cDNA or gDNA derived from T cells, B-cell-depleted T cells, or PBMCs. The samples were drawn from two sources: the first 160 participants of the ongoing ImmuneRACE study, and 1,200 or so subjects contributed by 6 global collaborators. The repertoires were released in a freely available public database meant as a resource for research on the immune response to SARS-CoV-2. Subjects who had been exposed to COVID-19, were actively infected with it, or had recovered from it provided the deeply sampled blood TCRbeta repertoires that made up the dataset.

As regards this clone: Its specific antigen is unknown. It has no much larger one-base neighbor in the sample; base qualities were not kept.

The investigation overall reported the following: The quantity of clinical and demographic metadata differed by source and by participant and was supplied without curation.

TCRbeta CDR3 regions were amplified from genomic DNA using the immunoSEQ Assay, a bias-controlled multiplex PCR. On the study's bioinformatics: The number of nucleated cells in each sample was estimated from the amplification of reference gene primers within the assay. Sequence reads were collapsed and filtered to measure the absolute abundance of every unique TCRbeta CDR3 rearrangement. Productive Simpson clonality was computed per sample as the square root of Simpson's diversity index over productive rearrangements. TCRdb retrieved this table from immuneACCESS and kept in-frame rearrangements only. Not all clones are present; in checked studies, unresolved V genes account for under half, and no reason is known for the remainder. From that table come the V and J calls and clone size; the DNA was used to work out D and trimming. Counted in this sample were hundreds of thousands of clones; about 86% of them appeared once. The biggest ten clones account for about 7.6% of the sample.

Based on the germline V gene, the CDR1 and CDR2 sequences are SGHDT and YYEEEE. Relative to germline, V is missing 2 bases and J is missing 4 bases, with 5 bases of the junction outside any gene match. The CDR3 spans 15 residues, from the cysteine through the phenylalanine. Kept here is only the CDR3 DNA, which spans 45 bases and is read in frame from base 1. At one collaborating source in Seattle, patients were enrolled during active infection and were followed longitudinally through the course of disease. Whole blood was collected in K2EDTA tubes by collaborating institutions according to the institutions' own protocols. For TCRbeta analysis, collaborators shipped samples as frozen whole blood, isolated PBMCs, or DNA extracted from either of those sample types.

Source material: peripheral blood. The chain links TRBV5-6 with TRBJ1-4, and 7 bases in between align with TRBD1. The TCR sequence derives from a woman aged 60-75 years with COVID-19, enrolled during active disease. The sequence in DNA is TGTGCCAGCAGCTTATTGACAGGGAATAATGAAAAACTGTTTTTT. This sequence encodes CASSLLTGNNEKLFF.